The entry below gives a single T cell receptor (beta chain) sequence along with its context. Antigen specificity is unknown. This entry belongs to a study of blood T cells in healthy people across ages. Study-level results: More naive CD4+ cells and higher diversity were found in long-lived than in aged donors.

Germline CDR1 is KGHDR and CDR2 is SFDVKD. V was trimmed by 5 bases and J by 7 bases, leaving 10 bases between them. This CDR3 has 13 amino acids. Combining a sample-barcoded 5' primer with a J-beta primer mix, a second PCR ran for about 7 to 11 cycles. Any given sample supplied a minimum of 2.5 million CDR3-containing paired-end reads. TCRdb re-analysed the 5' RACE reads in MiXCR, keeping a single row per CDR3 protein. The sample has around 780,000 distinct CDR3 sequences; roughly 24% are singletons. These data also formed part of another study, on T cells of mothers and their children. That work states: Study donors consisted of a few healthy Caucasian mothers and their six children. It was found that thymic selection shapes TCR recombination output similarly in related and unrelated pairs.

This sequence was found in a boy between 10 and 17 years old in good health. What was sequenced was blood. The chain has TRBV24-1 and TRBJ2-2; D is unresolved. The CDR3 sequence: CATSGVKGGELFF. In DNA form, the CDR3 reads TGTGCCACCAGTGGTGTGAAGGGCGGGGAGCTGTTTTTT.